A selection of T cell receptor beta chains follows, all from one sample in a study of early T cells in non-severe SARS-CoV-2 infection. One entry per CDR3 protein results from TCRdb running MiXCR on the 5' RACE reads. The table lists more than 20,000 distinct CDR3 sequences, about 4% of them singletons. The sequencing input was whole blood. The receptors come from an adult who was a healthcare worker with PCR-confirmed SARS-CoV-2 infection or an uninfected control (not recorded which). Each CDR3 is given with its conserved first and last residue. Expanded clones get a size class; other rows say once, few or many, or leave the size out.

J,size,V,CDR3
TRBJ1-4,many,TRBV7-2,CASSSRGGRNEKLFF
TRBJ2-1,-,TRBV6-1,CASSVGEQFF
TRBJ2-7,many,TRBV9,CASSVTLRGVGYEQYF
TRBJ2-2,many,TRBV11-2,CASSLDPGGELFF
TRBJ2-7,many,TRBV7-2,CASSPLPEQYF
TRBJ1-5,few,TRBV20-1,CSASFIVGGAQPQHF
TRBJ2-1,many,TRBV12-3/TRBV12-4,CASKTGGPSEQFF
TRBJ2-7,-,TRBV11-2,CASSLGAGGPLYEQYF
TRBJ2-2,few,TRBV30,CAWSVSPQTGELFF
TRBJ2-1,many,TRBV15,CATTLSGKSGKFF
TRBJ2-1,many,TRBV2,CASRTSGLAFGDEQFF
TRBJ2-2,many,TRBV6-6,CASSKLQQGTGELFF
TRBJ2-3,many,TRBV12-3/TRBV12-4,CASSTILSGADTQYF
TRBJ2-3,many,TRBV15,CATSPGQGSTDTQYF
TRBJ2-1,many,TRBV15,CATSRGRTLNEQFF
TRBJ1-1,few,TRBV12-3/TRBV12-4,CATRWGAATEAFF
TRBJ1-2,many,TRBV29-1,CSAWFRGPFDYGYTF
TRBJ1-5,medium-sized,TRBV7-8,CASSLPSWRGDQPQHF
TRBJ2-4,-,TRBV7-9,CASSLGNPQDIQYF
TRBJ1-4,-,TRBV5-1,CASSFTVQQGKLFF
TRBJ2-3,many,TRBV29-1,CSVEGESTDTQYF
TRBJ2-5,many,TRBV11-2,CASIHPGLQETQYF
TRBJ2-1,many,TRBV11-2,CASSLEWTSAAEQFF
TRBJ1-2,medium-sized,TRBV12-5,CASAFRGNYGYTF
TRBJ1-1,many,TRBV30,CAWSGGWNTEAFF
TRBJ2-7,-,TRBV7-2,CASSLALARPKTSYEQYF
TRBJ1-1,few,TRBV18,CASSSTEAFF
TRBJ2-7,many,TRBV10-3,CAISESRTGVWYEQYF
TRBJ2-3,medium-sized,TRBV20-1,CSARRPRGRATDTQYF
TRBJ2-4,few,TRBV30,CACNIKNIQYF
TRBJ2-7,many,TRBV11-2,CASSLVRGGREQYF
TRBJ2-7,many,TRBV2,CASSEVAGAGEQYF
TRBJ2-7,medium-sized,TRBV2,CASSEGVPLGSYEQYF
TRBJ2-5,many,TRBV7-2,CASSGGLAGGPRETQYF
TRBJ1-2,-,TRBV5-1,CASSSGGTGSYGYTF
TRBJ1-6,many,TRBV21-1,CASKSLSYNSPLHF
TRBJ2-2,many,TRBV5-6,CASSLGAPSAGELFF
TRBJ2-5,many,TRBV11-1,CASSLAEETQYF
TRBJ2-5,many,TRBV28,CASSSAGGQETQYF
TRBJ2-1,few,TRBV7-6,CASSPYYRGPYNEQFF
TRBJ2-1,many,TRBV7-9,CASSLPQGAFSSYNEQFF
TRBJ2-7,many,TRBV13,CASSLGGLISYEQYF
TRBJ2-2,many,TRBV6-4,CASSDTGRGNTGELFF